Given below is one T cell receptor (beta chain) in context. TCRdb itself ran the 5' RACE reads through MiXCR, one entry per CDR3 protein. The sample gives under 600,000 distinct CDR3 sequences, roughly 20% of which show up once; 8.4% is in the top ten. The germline gives CDR1 DFQATT, CDR2 SNEGSKA (reference sequence). The CDR3 spans 15 residues. V lost 0 bases and J 5 bases, leaving 16 bases between the germline ends. The data were taken from a study of T-cell memory formation after mild COVID-19. Material for sequencing was PBMCs or a T cell subset sorted from them (not recorded which). This sequence joins TRBV20-1 and TRBJ1-2, with D possibly being TRBD1 (6 bases). This receptor was identified in an adult woman who had mild COVID-19 (a few samples of this study predate the infection). Cell type and time point are not known. CDR3 protein: CSARDPQGLRYGYTF. CDR3 DNA: TGCAGTGCTAGAGACCCCCAGGGGCTCCGGTATGGCTACACCTTC.